Sequencing of this T cell receptor beta chain was carried out in a study of shared clonotypes between healthy human individuals. Overall study findings and caveats: Donors were few, which limited the genetic and exposure-history diversity represented. Roughly 5% of naive CD4 clonotypes were common to a handful of donors. Only blood was sampled, and tissue TCR repertoires likely differ from blood ones.

Positively selected for CCR7, the CD45RO-negative cells used as naive CD8 cells excluded terminally differentiated effector memory CD45RA+ cells. The study drew all its donors from Caucasian adults living in Nashville, Tennessee. On this clone: Its antigen is currently unknown. The junction departs from germline at one end; a sequencing error may be responsible.

Sequencing was performed with immunoSEQ multiplex PCR; in TCRdb, only in-frame clones are kept and a portion is missing. The repertoire holds under 850,000 clones, with more than 85% as singletons. The length of the CDR3 is 15 residues. This chain links TRBV5-3 with TRBJ1-2, with 9 nucleotides matching TRBD1. TRBV5-3 qualifies as an ORF whose function is uncertain. This receptor was taken from a man aged 25 to 40 in good health. The specimen was naive CD8+ T cells sorted from blood. This CDR3 is CASSLGTGIIYGYTF. CDR3 sequence (DNA): TGTGCCAGCAGCTTGGGGACAGGGATAATCTATGGCTACACCTTC.